This T cell receptor (beta chain) came from a study of cytomegalovirus exposure and HLA in healthy donors listed by TCRdb under 2017. About the study as a whole: An earlier analysis of around 600 of the donors reported approximately 300 Gb of sequence data and around 120 million unique TCR beta sequences from approximately 180 million T cells. Among roughly 400 genotyped donors of the cohort, an average of approximately 240,000 unique TCR beta nucleotide sequences was sequenced per donor, of which roughly 17% were non-productive. Alongside the repertoire data, information on donor age, sex, ethnicity and CMV serostatus was compiled. A later genetic analysis took genome-wide SNP genotypes for about three fifths of the roughly 700 donors and used that subset as a discovery cohort. Every repertoire in the discovery cohort had been generated on one and the same sequencing platform. The study used immunosequencing to profile the T cell repertoires of some 600 subjects and linked those repertoires to cytomegalovirus serostatus. Both class I and class II loci were covered by HLA typing, at four-digit resolution. High-throughput TCR immunosequencing, statistical association of individual TCRs with disease status, and machine learning were combined to predict cytomegalovirus infection status. An early release covering over 500 HLA-typed donors comprised approximately 300 gigabases of sequencing data and around 80 million unique TCR sequences. About five DR-DQ haplotypes were treated as single units for association and clustering because of strong linkage in the cohort. A later analysis re-examined previously published TCR beta repertoires from 600 to 700 donors and added high-resolution HLA genotyping to investigate patterns of TCR occurrence. Rather than using new phenotypic data, the later analysis identified candidate immune exposures from TCR beta sequences and from how often those sequences occurred across donors. To decide whether each TCR beta V gene segment behaved as functional or pseudogenic, an earlier analysis of some 600 of the donors relied on high-throughput TCR beta sequencing. The study was designed to test whether signatures of past pathogen exposure could be identified by cataloging public T cell receptors. Among the roughly 390 genotyped donors, around 81% belonged to the genetic ancestry cluster associated with self-reported Caucasian donors. Typing coverage differed by locus: A, B, C, DRB1 and DQB1 were typed in about 620-630 donors, DQA1 in 522, DPA1 in roughly 590, and DPB1 in 400 to 490. A separate validation cohort of roughly 130 different subjects was used in addition to the roughly 700-subject first cohort.

On the study overall, not on this receptor specifically: Linkage disequilibrium might explain the correlated functional status among segregating V segments, but an unknown experimental factor could not be excluded. A later analysis found that HLA-associated TCR beta chains were more clonally expanded and had lower generation probabilities than equally common non-associated chains. Because HLA typing was unavailable for some donors at each locus, only the typed subset was used in association tests. The 87-base-pair reads could not distinguish some IMGT-functional V segments, including TRBV6-2 and TRBV6-3, so those segments were excluded. In an earlier analysis of more than 500 of the donors, most TCR beta V segments appeared in productive rearrangements about 87% or about 30% of the time, broadly matching IMGT annotations. A later analysis found that TCR association rates varied across HLA loci, with DRB1 alleles showing the most associated TCRs and HLA-C alleles the fewest. The study listed 150 to 200 TCR beta chains as associated with cytomegalovirus. Across donors, most TCR sequences were observed very rarely, whereas some public TCRs were present in many individuals. In a later analysis, most CMV-associated TCR beta chains were found to appear HLA-restricted, with HLA associations seemingly driven largely by CMV exposure. In vitro tests confirmed that a few of the cytomegalovirus-associated TCR beta chains recognize cytomegalovirus antigens. The sequencing pipeline was judged likely to have produced a cluster of highly shared sequence variants as a technical artifact. A further reported finding was that TCR beta sequences accurately predicted the HLA-A and HLA-B alleles for most subjects in the first cohort. The presence/absence analyses assumed that sequencing depth was roughly uniform across donors, and that assumption may not be true. In both the original and validation cohorts, the classifier was reported to diagnose cytomegalovirus status with high specificity and sensitivity. Assigning TCR associations to individual alleles was difficult when HLA alleles, especially DR and DQ, strongly co-occurred. In a later analysis, some 18,000 TCR beta sequences were associated with specific HLA alleles at a false discovery rate of 0.05. According to the authors, the approach could potentially be generalized to other disease states and immunological phenotypes. Several of the top co-occurrence clusters appeared to be linked to parvovirus B19, influenza, CMV and Epstein-Barr virus, according to a later analysis. A later genetic analysis reported fewer N-insertions in productive TCRs among donors in an Asian-associated ancestry cluster than the roughly 720-donor mean. An association between a missense DCLRE1C variant and V-gene and J-gene trimming of TCR beta chains was found in a later genetic analysis and replicated in an independent cohort. CMV serostatus was the only immune exposure information available for the cohort. In this cohort, only TCR beta chains were sequenced, and detectable features were limited by the absence of alpha or paired-chain data. The earlier analysis of 587 of the donors excluded 15 to 20 rarely observed V segments, including chromosome 9 orphons, because counts were too low.

Library prep was done by the immunoSEQ multiplex PCR assay. For the multiplex PCR, a mixture combining 60 forward primers for TCR Vbeta segments and 13 reverse primers for TCR Jbeta segments was used. Amplification of the CDR3 region of rearranged TCR beta genes was performed with a multiplex PCR assay on genomic DNA. The amplified TCR beta libraries were sequenced on the Illumina HiSeq System as 87-base-pair reads. The paper's processing steps were these. Across the 500 to 850 repertoires, a later analysis counted 75 million to 90 million unique TCR beta chains, about 10 million of which were shared by at least two donors. To remove PCR and sequencing errors, raw reads were error-corrected and collapsed into unique sequences using a nearest-neighbor algorithm that merged closely related sequences. CDR3 sequences were aligned to IMGT reference sequences to assign V, D and J gene segments. For a sequence to be retained, a match of at least six nucleotides was required to both a V gene segment and a J gene segment. Rearrangements were classified as productive when the CDR3 lacked stop codons and remained in frame with V and J, and all other rearrangements were classified as non-productive. Following IMGT convention, CDR3 was defined as the stretch from the second conserved V-encoded cysteine up to the conserved J-encoded phenylalanine. Sequences without an unambiguous match to a single V gene segment were excluded from the earlier analysis of several hundred of the donors. In an earlier analysis of a few hundred of the donors, V segments were called functional above 56.7% productive rearrangements and were called segregating when the between-donor standard deviation exceeded 5%. A statistical classification framework was built for diagnosing cytomegalovirus status from the catalog of TCR beta chain sequences. In a later analysis, V and J genes were assigned by comparing TCR nucleotide sequences against IMGT/GENE-DB human TR gene sequences. In a later analysis, CDR3 sequences and most-parsimonious VDJ recombination scenarios were assigned using the TCRdist pipeline. A later analysis defined each TCR beta chain by its CDR3 amino acid sequence plus V-gene family, and excluded reads lacking a unique V-gene family. As a way to deal with suspected cross-contamination and a sequencing artifact, a later analysis dropped more than 500 nucleotide sequences that were highly shared and had low generation probability. In a later analysis, a clonal expansion index for each public chain was calculated from normalized within-repertoire ranks of inferred template counts. A later analysis computed generation probabilities with a VDJ recombination model fitted to out-of-frame rearrangements, and checked the results against IGoR. In a later analysis, TCR-TCR, TCR-HLA and TCR-CMV co-occurrence was scored with hypergeometric tests, and a repertoire-size bias correction was applied to TCR pairs. A later analysis estimated false discovery rates by permuting HLA or CMV assignments 20 times. In a later analysis, co-occurring TCRs were grouped with DBSCAN, and TCRdist sequence similarity was added when clustering was performed within HLA-allele-positive subsets. For co-occurrence clustering, repertoires with fewer than 30,000 or more than 120,000 public chains were excluded, along with five repertoires with anomalous nucleotide sharing. TCRdb stores this immuneACCESS table with in-frame sequences only. Part of the clones is absent; in the studies checked, under half of the shortfall reflects unresolved V genes, and no reason is known for the rest. V and J calls and clone size are copied from that table; D and trimming were computed from the DNA. This sample holds fewer than 100,000 clones; approximately 77% were observed only once. Together, the top ten hold less than 8.5% of the sample.

In total, approximately 610 healthy bone marrow donors made up the cohort. At the time of sampling, all cohort members were nominally healthy, though unrecorded immune exposures were likely present. The donor was CMV seronegative and was included in the group of under 450 seronegative cohort members. Each donor provided a peripheral blood sample, and peripheral blood mononuclear cells were used for TCR beta sequencing. Genomic DNA extraction from the blood cell samples was performed with the Qiagen DNeasy Blood Extraction Kit. The CDR3 has 14 amino acids, counting the end cysteine and phenylalanine. CDR3 DNA only is kept here, 42 bases in frame from base 1. CDR1 and CDR2 are read off the germline V gene (reference sequence) as SSHAT and FNYEAQ. This clone has more than one count but fewer than ten. Its antigen is not yet known. Its ends do not fully match the called genes, so a read error is possible.

Sequencing used PBMCs. This TCR came from a female donor in good health and CMV-seronegative. The V and J genes are TRBV7-7 and TRBJ2-2; 7 nucleotides in the junction match TRBD1. The DNA sequence is given as TGTGCTAGCAGCTTAGCCGACAGGGCCGGGGAGCTGTTTTTT. It codes for CASSLADRAGELFF.